This TCR beta chain was observed in a study of healthy donors' naive CD4 and CD8 T cells. A linear amplification protocol produced the TCR libraries from 500 ng of total RNA. TCRdb redid the calling of the reads with MiXCR, one entry per CDR3 protein. The sample has about 180,000 distinct CDR3 sequences; 65% to 75% are singletons. The specimen sequenced was naive CD4+ and CD8+ T cells sorted from blood, pooled from several donors. The sequence was collected from a pool of human donors in good health; the sample pools cells from several healthy donors.

CDR3 protein: CASSYSSAGASLSHGYTF. CDR3 nucleotides: TGTGCCAGCAGTTACTCGTCGGCGGGGGCTTCCCTCTCGCATGGCTACACCTTC. The gene calls are TRBV6-5 and TRBJ1-2; weak D call: TRBD1 (6 bases). Trimming pared 0 bases from V and 6 bases from J, leaving 23 bases between. Germline CDR1 MNHEY, CDR2 SVGAGI. The CDR3 is 18 residues long.